A single sample is the source of the 13 T cell receptor beta chains below, sequenced in a study of T-cell reconstitution after alpha-beta-depleted transplantation in children. Unique molecular identifiers featured in how the TCRbeta library was prepared. TCRdb itself ran the PCR reads through MiXCR, one entry per CDR3 protein. The table has about 540,000 distinct CDR3 sequences, 27% seen once. Sequenced here: PBMCs, sampled before TCRalphabeta/CD19-depleted stem cell transplant. Receptor source: a boy under three years old with Wiskott-Aldrich syndrome, due to receive a stem cell transplant.

As concerns this clonotype: This may come from a read error, since a much larger clone is one base off. This sequence joins TRBV5-1 and TRBJ2-7, with D possibly being TRBD2 (6 bases). This CDR3 has 15 residues. V dropped 1 base and J dropped 2 bases, with 13 bases sitting between them. Germline loops: CDR1 SGHRS, CDR2 YFSETQ. CDR3 bases: TGCGCCAGCAGCTTGACTCGCGGGGATACCTACGAGCAGTACTTC. Residues: CASSLTRGDTYEQYF.

The rearrangement links TRBV5-1 to TRBJ2-3; 8 bases agree with TRBD2. V shed 5 bases, J shed 4 bases, and the junction held 15 bases outside the gene matches. Germline CDR1 SGHRS, CDR2 YFSETQ. This CDR3 has 17 residues. The CDR3 nucleotides read TGCGCCAGCAGGTCCTCCTTACTAGCGGTTCAGGCAGATACGCAGTATTTT. Its translation: CASRSSLLAVQADTQYF.

The V and J genes are TRBV29-1 and TRBJ1-2, with 9 bases identical to TRBD1. Germline V gene lookup returns CDR1 SQVTM and CDR2 ANQGSEA. The CDR3 has 12 residues. Trimming cost V 4 bases and J 8 bases; bases outside gene matches: 5. The DNA for the CDR3 is TGCAGCGTTGGGGACAGGGCAGGGGGCTACACCTTC. This encodes CSVGDRAGGYTF.

The chain employs TRBV15 and TRBJ2-5; D may be TRBD2 (6 bases). The CDR3 has 13 residues. Germline V lookup: CDR1 LNHNV, CDR2 YYDKDF (reference sequence). V was shortened by 0 bases and J by 10 bases, with 12 bases between the two germline ends. CDR3 in amino acids: CATSRDRGGIQYF. DNA of the CDR3: TGTGCCACCAGCAGAGATCGAGGAGGGATCCAGTACTTC. The whole variable domain, remainder taken from reference TRBV15 and TRBJ2-5, is DAMVIQNPRYQVTQFGKPVTLSCSQTLNHNVMYWYQQKSSQAPKLLFHYYDKDFNNEADTPDNFQSRRPNTSFCFLDIRSPGLGDTAMYLCATSRDRGGIQYFGPGTRLLVL.

The chain is built from TRBV20-1 and TRBJ1-3; D perhaps matches TRBD1 (5 bases). Trimming removed 3 bases from V and 0 bases from J, with 9 bases in between. Germline CDR1 reads DFQATT; CDR2 reads SNEGSKA (reference sequence). This CDR3 contains 14 residues. The DNA of the CDR3 is TGCAGTGCTAGGATCACAGGCTCTGGAAACACCATATATTTT. Translated, it gives CSARITGSGNTIYF.

This chain links TRBV5-1 with TRBJ2-2; no definite D call. V shed 1 base and J shed 6 bases, with 13 bases lying between them. The length of the CDR3 is 15 residues. CDR1 is SGHRS, CDR2 YFSETQ, per germline. CDR3 protein: CASSLWAEGPGELFF. In nucleotides, the CDR3 is TGCGCCAGCAGCTTGTGGGCCGAAGGACCCGGGGAGCTGTTTTTT.

The table lists this clonotype with a few counts. The chain uses TRBV6-1 and TRBJ1-2; perhaps TRBD1 as D (5 bases). This CDR3 region has 15 residues. Germline lookup yields CDR1 MNHNS and CDR2 SASEGT. V dropped 7 bases and J dropped 4 bases, with 19 bases sitting between them. CDR3: CASTQRGGSGYGYTF. CDR3 in DNA: TGTGCCAGCACGCAACGGGGGGGGTCGGGCTATGGCTACACCTTC.

This clonotype was seen a few times. The chain links TRBV20-1 to TRBJ2-3; 15 nucleotides match TRBD2. V lost 5 bases to trimming and J lost 6 bases; unmatched junction nucleotides: 6. The V gene's germline CDR1 is DFQATT and CDR2 SNEGSKA (reference sequence). The length of the CDR3 is 15 residues. This CDR3 reads CSAGLAGGPADTQYF. The CDR3 DNA is TGCAGTGCTGGACTAGCGGGAGGGCCGGCGGATACGCAGTATTTT.

This clonotype occurred a few times. This chain connects TRBV20-1 to TRBJ2-5; D gene ambiguous. This CDR3 has 11 residues. CDR1 is DFQATT, CDR2 SNEGSKA, per germline (reference sequence). Trimming removed 7 bases from V and 3 bases from J, with 9 bases in between. The CDR3 here is CSGGGEETQYF. The CDR3 nucleotides read TGCAGTGGAGGTGGTGAAGAGACCCAGTACTTC.

This sequence joins TRBV20-1 and TRBJ2-1; tentatively, D is TRBD2 (6 bases). This CDR3 spans 18 amino acids. Trimming took 3 bases from V and 3 from J, leaving 24 bases between them. Germline V gene lookup returns CDR1 DFQATT and CDR2 SNEGSKA (reference sequence). The CDR3 DNA sequence: TGCAGTGCTAGCTTAACTAGCCCAAGCCAGCCCGACTACAATGAGCAGTTCTTC. This encodes CSASLTSPSQPDYNEQFF.

This clonotype was observed a handful of times. For the CDR3, the DNA is TGCGCCAGCAGCTTCTGGGGAATTGGATACGAGCAGTACTTC. The encoded protein is CASSFWGIGYEQYF. This rearrangement joins TRBV5-1 to TRBJ2-7; no reliable D call. The V end lost 2 bases, the J end lost 4 bases, and 13 bases lay between the germline ends. This CDR3 region has 14 residues. CDR1 is SGHRS and CDR2 is YFSETQ in the germline V gene.

This chain links TRBV20-1 with TRBJ2-3; D is perhaps TRBD2 (6 bases). CDR3 length: 15 residues. Germline values: CDR1 DFQATT, CDR2 SNEGSKA (reference sequence). V was shortened by 0 bases and J by 0 bases, with 10 bases between the two germline ends. This CDR3 reads CSARESGTSTDTQYF. CDR3 nucleotides: TGCAGTGCTAGAGAATCGGGGACTAGCACAGATACGCAGTATTTT.

The J gene is TRBJ2-7, the V gene TRBV7-2, with 9 bases aligning to TRBD1. Per germline, CDR1 SGHTA and CDR2 FQGNSA. V gave up 5 bases and J gave up 2 bases; unmatched junction bases: 10. There are 16 residues in the CDR3. CDR3 bases: TGTGCCAGCAGCGAAGTAGGGACAGGGAGGGCCTACGAGCAGTACTTC. Residues: CASSEVGTGRAYEQYF. Together with reference TRBV7-2 and TRBJ2-7, the CDR3 gives the full variable domain: GAGVSQSPSNKVTEKGKDVELRCDPISGHTALYWYRQSLGQGLEFLIYFQGNSAPDKSGLPSDRFSAERTGGSVSTLTIQRTQQEDSAVYLCASSEVGTGRAYEQYFGPGTRLTVT.